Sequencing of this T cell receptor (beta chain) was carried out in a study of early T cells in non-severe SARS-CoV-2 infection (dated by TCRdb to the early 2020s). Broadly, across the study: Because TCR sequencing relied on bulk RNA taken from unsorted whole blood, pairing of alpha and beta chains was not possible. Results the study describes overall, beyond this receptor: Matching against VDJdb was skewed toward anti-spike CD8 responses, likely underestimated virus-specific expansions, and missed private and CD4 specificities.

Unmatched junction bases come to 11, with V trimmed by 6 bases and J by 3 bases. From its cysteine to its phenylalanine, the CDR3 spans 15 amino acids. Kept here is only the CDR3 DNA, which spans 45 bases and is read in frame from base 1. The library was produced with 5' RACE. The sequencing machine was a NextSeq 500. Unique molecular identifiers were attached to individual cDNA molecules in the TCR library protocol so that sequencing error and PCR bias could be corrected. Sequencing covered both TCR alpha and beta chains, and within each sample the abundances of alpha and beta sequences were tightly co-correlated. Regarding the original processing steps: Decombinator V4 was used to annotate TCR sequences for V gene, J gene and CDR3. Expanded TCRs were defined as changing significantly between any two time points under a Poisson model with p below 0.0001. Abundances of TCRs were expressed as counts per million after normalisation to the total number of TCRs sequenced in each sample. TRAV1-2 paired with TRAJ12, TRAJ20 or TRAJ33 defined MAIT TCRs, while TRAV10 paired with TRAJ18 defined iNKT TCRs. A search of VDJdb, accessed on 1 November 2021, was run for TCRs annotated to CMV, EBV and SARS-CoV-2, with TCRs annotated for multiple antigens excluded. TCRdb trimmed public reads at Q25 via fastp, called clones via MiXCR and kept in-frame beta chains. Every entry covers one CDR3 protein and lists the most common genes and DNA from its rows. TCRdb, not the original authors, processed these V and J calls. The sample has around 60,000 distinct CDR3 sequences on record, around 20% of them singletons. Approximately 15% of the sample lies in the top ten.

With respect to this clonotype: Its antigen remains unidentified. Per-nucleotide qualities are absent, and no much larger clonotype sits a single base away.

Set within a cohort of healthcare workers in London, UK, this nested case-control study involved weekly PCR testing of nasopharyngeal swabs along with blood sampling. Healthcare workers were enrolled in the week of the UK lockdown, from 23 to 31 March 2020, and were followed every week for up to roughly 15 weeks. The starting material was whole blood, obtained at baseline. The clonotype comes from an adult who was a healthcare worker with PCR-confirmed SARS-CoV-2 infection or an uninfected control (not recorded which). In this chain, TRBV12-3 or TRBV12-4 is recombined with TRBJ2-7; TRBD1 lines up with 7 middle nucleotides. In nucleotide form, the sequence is TGTGCCAGCAGCTACCACAGGGGTGGCGACTACGAGCAGTACTTC. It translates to CASSYHRGGDYEQYF.